The 7 T cell receptor beta chains in this list originate from one sample, sequenced in a study of control samples from healthy donors and cancer patients. This table comes from immunoSEQ multiplex PCR, and its TCRdb copy is limited to in-frame clones, with some not included. This sample has some 410,000 clones, with 75% to 95% found just once. The specimen sequenced was PBMCs. Every receptor here comes from a man aged 35 to 55 with head and neck cancer.

The chain recombines TRBV7-9 with TRBJ1-1; TRBD1 might be the D (5 bases). The CDR3 runs 15 residues. Germline loops: CDR1 SEHNR, CDR2 FQNEAQ (reference sequence). Trimming removed 5 bases from V and 0 bases from J, with 13 bases in between. In DNA form, the CDR3 reads TGTGCCAGCAGCCCCTGGGGCACGATGAACACTGAAGCTTTCTTT. It specifies CASSPWGTMNTEAFF.

V gene TRBV5-1 combines with J gene TRBJ2-7; 10 positions match TRBD1. The CDR3 runs to 15 residues. CDR1 is SGHRS, CDR2 YFSETQ, per germline. The V segment lost 2 bases and the J segment 1 base; nucleotides outside the gene matches: 3. For the CDR3, the DNA is TGCGCCAGCAGCTTTCCGGGACAGGGGTCCTACGAGCAGTACTTC. Its translation: CASSFPGQGSYEQYF.

This sequence joins TRBV4-1 and TRBJ2-3; D remains unclear. The V end was cut by 0 bases, the J end by 5 bases, with 12 bases between. The CDR3 consists of 15 residues. The V gene's germline CDR1 is MGHRA and CDR2 YSYEKL. Here the CDR3 DNA reads TGCGCCAGCAGCCAAGATGATGCAGGTGGAGATACGCAGTATTTT. This codes for CASSQDDAGGDTQYF.

The chain couples TRBV27 to TRBJ2-5; TRBD1 agrees at 11 bases. The last part of the DNA fits TRBJ2-7 better; the J call may be wrong. Germline loops: CDR1 MNHEY, CDR2 SMNVEV (reference sequence). The CDR3 contains 15 residues. Written as DNA, the CDR3 is TGTGCCAGCAGTGGGAGGACAGGGGGCAGGTACGAGCAGTACTTC. Encoded protein: CASSGRTGGRYEQYF.

The CDR3 region has the DNA TGTGCCACCAGTGATAGGCAAGAGACCCAGTACTTC. Its translation is CATSDRQETQYF. The chain employs TRBV24-1 and TRBJ2-5; the D is unclear. Trimming shortened V by 3 bases and J by 2 bases, and 3 bases separated the two germline ends. The germline CDR1 and CDR2 sequences are KGHDR and SFDVKD. The CDR3 is 12 residues long.

V usage is TRBV29-1 and J usage is TRBJ2-7; TRBD1 agrees at 8 bases. The CDR3 is 13 amino acids. The germline CDR1 and CDR2 sequences are SQVTM and ANQGSEA. Unmatched junction bases numbered 6, after V lost 5 bases and J lost 3 bases. The chain's CDR3 is CSVWGQEIYEQYF. The CDR3 DNA is TGCAGCGTTTGGGGACAGGAGATCTACGAGCAGTACTTC.

The V and J genes are TRBV5-1 and TRBJ2-1, with 11 bases aligning to TRBD2. This CDR3 region has 15 residues. The trim removed 3 bases at V and 3 bases at J, leaving 2 bases unmatched. The germline V gene has CDR1 SGHRS and CDR2 YFSETQ. The DNA of the CDR3 is TGCGCCAGCAGCTCTAGCGGGGGGCTCTACAATGAGCAGTTCTTC. Translating gives CASSSSGGLYNEQFF.